The present entry profiles one T cell receptor (beta chain) with its context. Its antigen is unknown. Using immunoSEQ multiplex PCR, the repertoire was profiled, and TCRdb retains in-frame clones only, with some absent. The sample has roughly 45,000 clones, roughly 81% seen once; the top ten hold around 7.9%. The data derive from a study of OX40 agonist ivuxolimab in advanced cancers. General study points: CD4+ and CD8+ blood T cells expanded clonally by week 6 at 0.1 to 3.0 mg/kg.

V lost 3 bases and J lost 7, with 16 bases in between. The CDR3 has 14 amino acids. In germline, CDR1 is SGDLS, CDR2 YYNGEE. The chain joins TRBV9 to TRBJ2-5; possibly TRBD2 for D (6 bases). The starting material was CD4+ or CD8+ T cells sorted from blood, obtained in a trial of the OX40 agonist ivuxolimab. This TCR was recovered from an adult with an advanced solid tumor such as melanoma, head and neck, liver or kidney cancer. The CDR3 reads CASSAPGSIGTQYF. CDR3 nucleotide sequence: TGTGCCAGCAGCGCTCCCGGGAGTATTGGGACCCAGTACTTC. The full variable domain, completed using reference TRBV9 and TRBJ2-5, is DSGVTQTPKHLITATGQRVTLRCSPRSGDLSVYWYQQSLDQGLQFLIQYYNGEERAKGNILERFSAQQFPDLHSELNLSSLELGDSALYFCASSAPGSIGTQYFGPGTRLLVL.